A selection of T cell receptor beta chains follows, all from one sample in a study of cytomegalovirus exposure and HLA in healthy donors. The assay was immunoSEQ multiplex PCR, and TCRdb's table has in-frame clones only and misses some. The sample lists about 130,000 clones, under 12% occurring once. Sample: PBMCs. These receptors came from a woman between 18 and 29 years old in good health and CMV-seropositive. The CDR3 runs from the conserved cysteine through the conserved F or W. Each record gives: CDR3 DNA, CDR3 protein, J gene, D gene, clone size, V gene. A D gene is named only where the DNA matches it firmly. Not all rows give a size; the values are once, few, many and, for expanded clones, a class.

TGTGCTAGTGGTTTGGTACGCGTGACAGGGGACAAGGACAAAAACATTCAGTACTTC,CASGLVRVTGDKDKNIQYF,TRBJ2-4,TRBD1,few,TRBV12-5
TGTGCCAGCAGCCCAGCGGGGGGGCTGACCTACAATGAGCAGTTCTTC,CASSPAGGLTYNEQFF,TRBJ2-1,TRBD2,few,TRBV7-9
TGTGCCAGCAGTTACCTAGATAAGACTGAGGCTTTCTTT,CASSYLDKTEAFF,TRBJ1-1,-,-,TRBV6-5
TGTGCCAGCAGCCCCCCCCTGGGTAGGGGGCAAGAGACCCAGTACTTC,CASSPPLGRGQETQYF,TRBJ2-5,-,-,TRBV14
TGTGCCAGCAGTGAAGCAGGGGAGGGCCAGCCCCAGCATTTT,CASSEAGEGQPQHF,TRBJ1-5,-,few,TRBV6-1
TGTGCCAGCTCACCGACAGGGGGTGACTATGGCTACACCTTC,CASSPTGGDYGYTF,TRBJ1-2,TRBD1,few,TRBV18
TGTGCCAGTGGGACTCTTCCTAACTCCTACGAGCAGTACTTC,CASGTLPNSYEQYF,TRBJ2-7,-,few,TRBV27
TGCAGTGCTTCTGAAGAGACCCAGTACTTC,CSASEETQYF,TRBJ2-5,-,-,TRBV20-1
TGTGCCAAAAGGGGTGCGAGCGAGCAGTACTTC,CAKRGASEQYF,TRBJ2-7,-,once,TRBV27
TGCGCCAGCAGCTTCTCTAGCGGCCCCACAGATACGCAGTATTTT,CASSFSSGPTDTQYF,TRBJ2-3,TRBD2,-,TRBV5-1
TGTGCCAGCAGTTGGGACAGTCGTTATAGCAATCAGCCCCAGCATTTT,CASSWDSRYSNQPQHF,TRBJ1-5,TRBD1,-,TRBV2
TGCGCCAGCAGCCAAGAAGGCAGGGGCACAGATACGCAGTATTTT,CASSQEGRGTDTQYF,TRBJ2-3,-,few,TRBV4-1
TGTGCCAGCAGTGGGACTAGCGGGAGCCCAGATACGCAGTATTTT,CASSGTSGSPDTQYF,TRBJ2-3,TRBD2,few,TRBV6-5
TGTGCCAGCAGGGCCACCGTAAACACTGAAGCTTTCTTT,CASRATVNTEAFF,TRBJ1-1,-,few,TRBV27
TGTGCCAGCAGCTCACTGCGGGACACAGATACGCAGTATTTT,CASSSLRDTDTQYF,TRBJ2-3,-,-,TRBV5-4
TGTGCCAGTACCCGGACAGGACTAAATCAGCCCCAGCATTTT,CASTRTGLNQPQHF,TRBJ1-5,TRBD1,-,TRBV19
TGTGCCAGAGGACCTTCGGCGGGAGTTAGGTACGAGCAGTACTTC,CARGPSAGVRYEQYF,TRBJ2-7,TRBD2,-,TRBV6-9
TGTGCCAGCACCGACAGTTATTCAGAGACCCAGTACTTC,CASTDSYSETQYF,TRBJ2-5,-,few,TRBV28
TGTGCCAGTAGTACAATGGGCGGAGCGGGAAAGAGCACAGATACGCAGTATTTT,CASSTMGGAGKSTDTQYF,TRBJ2-3,TRBD2,few,TRBV19
TGCAGCGTTGGTTGGGTAGCGGGGCGATACGAGCAGTACTTC,CSVGWVAGRYEQYF,TRBJ2-7,TRBD2,once,TRBV29-1
TGTGCCAGCAGTTACTCGGTCTTAGGTGGAGACATTCAGTACTTC,CASSYSVLGGDIQYF,TRBJ2-4,-,-,TRBV6-5
TGTGCCAGCAGCCACGCCCCGGGACTAGCGGCGTACTACGAGCAGTACTTC,CASSHAPGLAAYYEQYF,TRBJ2-7,TRBD2,-,TRBV4-2
TGCGCCAGCAGCTCACTAGGGACCGGGGAGCTGTTTTTT,CASSSLGTGELFF,TRBJ2-2,-,few,TRBV4-1
TGTGCCTGGAAAGGGGGAGATGTCAACGAGCAGTACTTC,CAWKGGDVNEQYF,TRBJ2-7,-,-,TRBV30
TGTGCCAGCAAACGGGACACCTCTGGAACCCAGTACTTC,CASKRDTSGTQYF,TRBJ2-5,-,-,TRBV6-1